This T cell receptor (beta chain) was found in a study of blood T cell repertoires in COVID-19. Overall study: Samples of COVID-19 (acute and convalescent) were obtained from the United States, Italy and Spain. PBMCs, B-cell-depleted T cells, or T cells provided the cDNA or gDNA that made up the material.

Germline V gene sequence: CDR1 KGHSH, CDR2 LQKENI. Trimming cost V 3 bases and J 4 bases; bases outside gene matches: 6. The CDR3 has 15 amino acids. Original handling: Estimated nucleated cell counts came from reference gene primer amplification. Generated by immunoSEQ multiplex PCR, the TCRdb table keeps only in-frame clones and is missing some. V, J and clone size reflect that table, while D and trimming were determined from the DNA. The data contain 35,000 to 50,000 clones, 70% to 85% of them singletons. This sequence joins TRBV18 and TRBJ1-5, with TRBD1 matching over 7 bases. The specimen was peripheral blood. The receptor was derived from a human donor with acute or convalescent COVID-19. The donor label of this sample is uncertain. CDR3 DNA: TGTGCCAGCTCACCCTCGGCAGGGGGTAATCAGCCCCAGCATTTT. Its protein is CASSPSAGGNQPQHF.